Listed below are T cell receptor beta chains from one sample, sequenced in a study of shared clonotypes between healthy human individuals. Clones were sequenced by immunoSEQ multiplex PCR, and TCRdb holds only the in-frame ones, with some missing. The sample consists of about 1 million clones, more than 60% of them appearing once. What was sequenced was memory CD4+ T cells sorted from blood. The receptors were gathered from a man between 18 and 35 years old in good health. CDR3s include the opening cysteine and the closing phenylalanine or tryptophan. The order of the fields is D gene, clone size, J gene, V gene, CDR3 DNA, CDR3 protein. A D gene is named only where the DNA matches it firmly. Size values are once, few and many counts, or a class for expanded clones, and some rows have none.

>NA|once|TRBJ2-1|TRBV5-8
TGTGCCAGCAGCTCCTTCTATGAGCAGTTCTTC
CASSSFYEQFF
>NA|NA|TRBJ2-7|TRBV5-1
TGCGCCAGCAGCTTGGGAACGTCGGCGGGCGAGCAGTACTTC
CASSLGTSAGEQYF
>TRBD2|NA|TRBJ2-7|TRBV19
TGTGCCAGTAGTCCCGGGAGCGGGAGGACCCACGAGCAGTACTTC
CASSPGSGRTHEQYF
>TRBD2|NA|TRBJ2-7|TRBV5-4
TGTGCCAGCAGCTTGTCTAGCGGGAGTACCGACGAGCAGTACTTC
CASSLSSGSTDEQYF
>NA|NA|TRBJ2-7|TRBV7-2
TGTGCCAGCAGCACCTTGAGTCGCGAGCAGTACTTC
CASSTLSREQYF
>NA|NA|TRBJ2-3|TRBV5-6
TGTGCCAGCAGCTTCCCTCCCCGAGGGGTTAGCACAGATACGCAGTATTTT
CASSFPPRGVSTDTQYF
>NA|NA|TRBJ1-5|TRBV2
TGTGCCAGCAGACGGGACGGGGGTCAGCCCCAGCATTTT
CASRRDGGQPQHF
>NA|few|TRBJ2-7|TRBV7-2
TGTGCCAGCAGCTTAGTCGGGGGAGCTGGAAACGAGCAGTACTTC
CASSLVGGAGNEQYF
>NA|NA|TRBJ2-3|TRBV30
TGTGCCTGGAGTGCCCAGACAGATACGCAGTATTTT
CAWSAQTDTQYF
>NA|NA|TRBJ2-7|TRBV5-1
TGCGCCAGCAGCTTGATGCCAGGGGAAGGGTTCGAGCAGTACTTC
CASSLMPGEGFEQYF
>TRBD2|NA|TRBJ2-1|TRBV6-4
TGTGCCAGCAGTGAACTAGCGGGGGGGAGGAACAATGAGCAGTTCTTC
CASSELAGGRNNEQFF
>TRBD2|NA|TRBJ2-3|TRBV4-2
TGTGCCAGCAGCCAAGATAGCGGGACTAGCGGGGGAGAGACGCAGTATTTT
CASSQDSGTSGGETQYF
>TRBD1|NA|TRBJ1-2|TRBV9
TGTGCCAGCAGCGTTGGGTCAGGGGGCGCCGAGGGCTATGGCTACACCTTC
CASSVGSGGAEGYGYTF
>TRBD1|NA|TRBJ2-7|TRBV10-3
TGTGCCATCAGCGACCGGGACAGGGTGACCTACGAGCAGTACTTC
CAISDRDRVTYEQYF
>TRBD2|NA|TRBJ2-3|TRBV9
TGTGCCAGCAGCACAGCTAGCGGGGGAACAGATACGCAGTATTTT
CASSTASGGTDTQYF
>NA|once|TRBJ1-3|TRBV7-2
TGTGCCAGCAGCTTAGGCGGGACTTCTAATGCTGGAAACACCATATATTTT
CASSLGGTSNAGNTIYF
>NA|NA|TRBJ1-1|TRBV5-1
TGCGCCAGCAGCTTGGTTGGGGGGATGAACACTGAAGCTTTCTTT
CASSLVGGMNTEAFF
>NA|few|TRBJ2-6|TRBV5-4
TGTGCCAGCAGCTTGGAGGGGTCCGGGGCCAACGTCCTGACTTTC
CASSLEGSGANVLTF
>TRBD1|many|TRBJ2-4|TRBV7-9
TGTGCCAGCAGCCCGGGGGACAGGGGAAATACGGACATTCAGTACTTC
CASSPGDRGNTDIQYF
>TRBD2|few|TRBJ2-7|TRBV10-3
TGTGCCATCAGGCCAGGGAGGGAGTACGAGCAGTACTTC
CAIRPGREYEQYF
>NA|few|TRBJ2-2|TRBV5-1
TGCGCCAGCAGCATAGCATCCTCGAACACCGGGGAGCTGTTTTTT
CASSIASSNTGELFF
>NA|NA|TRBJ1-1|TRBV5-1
TGCGCCAGCAGCTCAATGACAGGAGACACTGAAGCTTTCTTT
CASSSMTGDTEAFF
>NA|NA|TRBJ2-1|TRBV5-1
TGCGCCAGTACTACACTAGACCGCCCCTGGGAGCAGTTCTTC
CASTTLDRPWEQFF
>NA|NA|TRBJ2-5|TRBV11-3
TGTGCCAGCAGCCTAATGCCTTCAGAGACCCAGTACTTC
CASSLMPSETQYF
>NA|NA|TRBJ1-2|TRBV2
TGTGCCAGCAGGACGGGGGGCAGCTATGGCTACACCTTC
CASRTGGSYGYTF
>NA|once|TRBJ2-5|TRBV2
TGTGCCAGCAATTCGCCCCAAGAGACCCAGTACTTC
CASNSPQETQYF
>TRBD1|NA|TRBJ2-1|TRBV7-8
TGTGCCAGCAGCTTAGCCTACCAGGGGGCGCGGAAAATCGAGCAGTTCTTC
CASSLAYQGARKIEQFF
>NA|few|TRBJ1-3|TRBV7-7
TGTGCTAGCAGCCCAGGACAGAGTCCTGGAAACACCATATATTTT
CASSPGQSPGNTIYF
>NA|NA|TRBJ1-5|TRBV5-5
TGTGCCAGCAGCCTCGGGAGCTTCAATCAGCCCCAGCATTTT
CASSLGSFNQPQHF